What follows is one TCR beta chain and its context. Its specificity is not known. The data were obtained in a study of STAT5B mutations in CD4+ large granular lymphocyte leukemia. Study observations and caveats: Without putative leukemic clones, patient CD4-sorted repertoires remained more clonal than healthy CD4+ repertoires.

There are 17 residues in the CDR3. The V gene's germline CDR1 is SGHNT and CDR2 YYREEE (reference sequence). The V segment lost 0 bases and the J segment 3 bases; nucleotides outside the gene matches: 7. Under the authors' procedure: Lowest detectable productive clonotype frequency was 2.59 x 10-5. TCRdb's table, derived via immunoSEQ multiplex PCR, lists solely in-frame clones and lacks some. The V and J calls and clone size come from that table; D and trimming were worked out from the DNA. The sample yields almost 30,000 clones, under 85% seen once. The chain combines TRBV5-4 with TRBJ2-3; 10 bases match TRBD1. Sequencing was carried out using CD4+ T cells from blood buffy coats. The source of this sequence is a human donor in good health. CDR3 region: CASSLELWTGGTDTQYF. The DNA of the CDR3 is TGTGCCAGCAGCTTGGAACTCTGGACAGGGGGAACAGATACGCAGTATTTT. Looking up the rest from reference TRBV5-4 and TRBJ2-3 gives the full variable domain: ETGVTQSPTHLIKTRGQQVTLRCSSQSGHNTVSWYQQALGQGPQFIFQYYREEENGRGNFPPRFSGLQFPNYSSELNVNALELDDSALYLCASSLELWTGGTDTQYFGPGTRLTVL.